This T cell receptor (beta chain) was recovered during a study of shared clonotypes between healthy human individuals (dated by TCRdb to about 2020). At the level of the whole study: The cohort comprised a couple of women and a few men aged 18 to 49 years. For each donor, three plates each were used for CD4 naive and CD4 memory, two plates were used for CD8 naive, and one plate was used for CD8 memory. To estimate repertoire size and how much clonotype sharing occurs between individuals, the study deeply sequenced the blood TCR repertoires of 5 or 6 healthy adults. Different laboratories and diverse techniques were used to prepare libraries and sequence TCR repertoires, to increase sequencing depth and limit assay-specific biases. Leukapheresis yielded between about 0.8 and 9.5 billion PBMCs per donor. Results the study describes overall, beyond this receptor: Higher generation probabilities were observed for clonotypes shared by all four sorted-subset donors than for non-shared clonotypes. Pairwise subsampling indicated that sequencing depth was expected to affect the degree of clonotype sharing among donors. Because the study included only a small number of donors, the genetic and exposure-history diversity represented was limited. Approximately 4.8% of naive CD4, around 3.6% of naive CD8, approximately 2.2% of memory CD4, and more than 0.35% of memory CD8 clonotypes were shared across a few donors. Naive subsets generally had larger estimated clonotype richness than memory subsets. Rarefaction of sorted-subset datasets indicated incomplete sequencing despite the large sequencing depth. Only blood was sampled, and tissue TCR repertoires likely differ from those in blood.

To note about this clone: Its antigen remains unidentified. Base quality data are lacking; no much larger clone is found one base away.

The cysteine opens and the phenylalanine closes a CDR3 of 17 amino acids. Left in the record is the CDR3 DNA by itself, 51 bases read in frame from the first base. Ends trimmed: V by 7 bases, J by 4 bases; bases unmatched to a gene: 15. Per the germline V gene, MDHEN is the CDR1 and SYDVKM is the CDR2. Using the deep immunoSEQ assay, TCR CDR3 regions were amplified from genomic DNA by multiplex PCR. Extracted genomic DNA from each cell subset was spread evenly across all wells of several immunoSEQ 96-well plates, with each plate serving as a replicate. For sorted subsets, roughly 200 ng of genomic DNA, equivalent to 30,000 or so T cell genomes, went into each replicate PCR. Purified libraries were quantified with a Qubit 3.0 fluorometer, sized on a Bioanalyzer 2100, and re-quantified with the KAPA Library Quantification kit. Every immunoSEQ 96-well plate was sequenced on a separate single-read 150-cycle Illumina NextSeq 550 flow cell. The paper's data handling went like this. The immunoSEQ output contained only junctional sequences without quality scores, so filtering could not match that applied to full-length reads. Sequences were annotated with PyIR, a Python wrapper for IgBLAST v1.9, using IMGT germline references to assign V/J genes and CDR3. Any read was removed if the V/J assignment was weak (E-value above 1e-6), the CDR3 was missing, or the read contained stop codons, out-of-frame junctions, or ambiguous translated residues. A V3J clonotype was defined by an identical inferred V gene, J gene, and CDR3 amino acid sequence. To compute the percentage overlap between repertoires, the number of shared unique clonotypes was divided by the size of the smaller repertoire. RTK rarefaction, the Chao1 estimator, and Recon v2.1 estimates of unobserved clonotypes were used to assess repertoire richness. Generation probabilities were computed with OLGA for all TCRbeta clonotypes obtained by the gDNA method from a few donors. The immuneACCESS repertoire file appears here via TCRdb, limited to in-frame rearrangements. These files lack a portion of the clones; in checked studies, under half of the deficit traces to unresolved V genes, and the cause of the others is not known. The DNA gave D and trimming, while V, J and clone size come from that table. The sample data list 2 million to 2.5 million clones, and approximately 94% of these were observed just once. The ten largest account for more than 1.5% of the sample.

For the CD8 naive samples, CD45RO-negative cells were positively selected for CCR7, yielding a CD45RA+CCR7+ population from which TemRA cells were excluded. Donors were healthy HIV-negative adults with no recently reported acute infections or vaccinations. Only Caucasian adults living in Nashville, Tennessee, USA were represented among the donors. After blood collection by leukapheresis, PBMCs were isolated using Ficoll-Histopaque density gradient centrifugation and then cryopreserved in the vapor phase of liquid nitrogen. Analytical flow cytometry was used to check the purity and quantity of each magnetically sorted T cell population. Each sorted fraction had its genomic DNA isolated and then quantified by UV absorbance on a Nanodrop 2000c.

The source of this sequence is a young man in good health. Some clones in this sample may be carry-over from other donors' samples. The sequencing input was naive CD8+ T cells from PBMCs. What the cell subset or site label conveys for this sample: CD45RA+CCR7+. Recombination connected TRBV28 to TRBJ1-1; TRBD1 lines up with 10 middle nucleotides. Here is the DNA: TGTGCCAGCAATTGGCCGGGACAGGGGATGGAAGGCACTGAAGCTTTCTTT. This gives the protein CASNWPGQGMEGTEAFF.